One and the same sample provided the 5 T cell receptor beta chains below, sequenced in a study of shared clonotypes between healthy human individuals. Measured with immunoSEQ multiplex PCR; TCRdb has only the in-frame clones, and not every one. This sample carries approximately 840,000 clones, 96% of them seen once, and the ten largest clones take about 0.25%. CD8 cells regarded as naive lacked CD45RO, were positively chosen for CCR7, and omitted terminally differentiated effector memory CD45RA+ cells. The material sequenced was naive CD8+ T cells sorted from blood. All receptors come from a man younger than 45 in good health.

The gene calls are TRBV27 and TRBJ2-5, with 8 bases fitting TRBD1. The CDR3 runs to 13 residues. Trimming at V came to 5 bases and at J to 5 bases, leaving 4 bases not matched to a gene. In germline, CDR1 is MNHEY, CDR2 SMNVEV (reference sequence). As DNA, the CDR3 is TGTGCCAGCAGTATGGACAGGGCTGAGACCCAGTACTTC. Protein: CASSMDRAETQYF.

About this clone: The same CDR3 is also encoded by other DNA sequences in this sample. The chain combines TRBV27 with TRBJ2-7; possibly TRBD1 for D (7 bases). Trimming took 3 bases from V and 3 from J, leaving 12 bases between them. Germline values: CDR1 MNHEY, CDR2 SMNVEV (reference sequence). The CDR3 covers 14 residues. This chain's CDR3 is CASSFGQGGYEQYF. Written as DNA, the CDR3 is TGTGCCAGCAGTTTTGGTCAGGGGGGCTACGAGCAGTACTTC.

The count of this clone is one. The chain carries TRBV7-5 and TRBJ2-7; the D segment call TRBD1 is taken from the table without a DNA check. TRBV7-5 counts as a pseudogene. The CDR3 runs to 16 residues. Written as DNA, the CDR3 is TGTGTCAGAAGTCCTAGCCAGGGACAGAAGTCCTACGAGCAGTACTTC. Its protein product is CVRSPSQGQKSYEQYF.

The genes are TRBV7-3 and TRBJ1-1, with D possibly TRBD1 on 5 matching bases. The CDR3 is made up of 13 amino acids. CDR1 SGHTA and CDR2 FQGTGA come from the germline V gene. The V and J ends lost 4 bases and 14 bases respectively, with 20 bases between them. CDR3 nucleotide sequence: TGTGCCAGCAGCTCCCCGGAAGGTGGGGCGAAGTTCTTT. Translated, it gives CASSSPEGGAKFF.

For the CDR3, the DNA is TGCGCCAGCAGTGACCACATACTAGCGGGAGGAGGGGGCGAGCAGTACTTC. This gives the protein CASSDHILAGGGGEQYF. The chain recombines TRBV10-1 with TRBJ2-7; the match to TRBD2 covers 12 bases. V trimming: 3 bases; J trimming: 6 bases; junction bases outside the gene matches: 12. CDR1 WNHNN and CDR2 SYGVQD come from the germline V gene (reference sequence). The CDR3 loop spans 17 amino acids.